The sequence of this T cell receptor beta chain was determined in a study of T cell repertoires in cytomegalovirus infection (dated by TCRdb to the late 2010s). In terms of the full investigation: The HLA type of each donor mattered for the analysis, because public TCR beta signatures pointed to carriage of CMV infection along with the matching HLA type. What the research found in general, with its limitations: The ex vivo response was dominated by HLA-C-restricted CMV-specific TCR beta clonotypes, which also provided the single most frequent clonotype in two of eight donors. Cumulative frequency of public TCR beta family members discriminated carriers of CMV infection plus the relevant HLA type in this cohort and an independent approximately 370-donor cohort.

Remarks on this clonotype: This clone's antigen is unknown. The record has no base qualities; no much larger clone is one base away.

The reads were generated on an Illumina HiSeq 1500. In-frame beta chains were kept once TCRdb had trimmed the public reads at Q25 with fastp and called clones with MiXCR. Rows merge per CDR3 protein into single entries with the most common DNA and genes. This sample lists approximately 43,000 distinct CDR3 sequences; 20% were detected once. The top ten clonotypes cover approximately 17% of the sample. According to the germline V gene, CDR1 reads SGHVS and CDR2 reads FNYEAQ. The junction carries 5 bases between V and J, which are trimmed by 2 bases and 4 bases respectively. Its CDR3 holds 12 amino acids, cysteine through phenylalanine. Only the CDR3 part of the read is kept: 36 bases, read in frame from the first base.

The sequenced sample was PBMCs, sequenced either directly or after in vitro stimulation (not recorded which). The V and J genes are TRBV7-6 and TRBJ2-5; the D gene cannot be named for sure. This TCR was sampled from a human donor in good health (CMV status not recorded). Some clones in this sample may be carry-over from other donors' samples. The nucleotide sequence reads as follows: TGTGCCAGCAGCTTAAGAGGAGAGACCCAGTACTTC. This yields the protein CASSLRGETQYF.